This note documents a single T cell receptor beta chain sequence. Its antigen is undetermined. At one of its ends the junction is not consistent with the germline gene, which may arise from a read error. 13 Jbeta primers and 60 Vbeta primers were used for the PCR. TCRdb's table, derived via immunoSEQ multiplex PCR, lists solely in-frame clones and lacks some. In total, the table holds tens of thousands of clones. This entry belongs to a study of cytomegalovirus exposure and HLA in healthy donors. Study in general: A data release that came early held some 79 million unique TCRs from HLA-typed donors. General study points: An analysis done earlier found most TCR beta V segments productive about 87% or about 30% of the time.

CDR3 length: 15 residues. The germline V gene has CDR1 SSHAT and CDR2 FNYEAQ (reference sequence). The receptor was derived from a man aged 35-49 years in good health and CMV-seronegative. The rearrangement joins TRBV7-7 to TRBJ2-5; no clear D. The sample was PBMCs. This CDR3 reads CASSLDTRSGETQYF. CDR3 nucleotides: TGTGCTAGCAGCTTAGACACTCGTTCCGGGGAGACCCAGTACTTC.